The 26 T cell receptor beta chains below come from one sample, sequenced in a study of shared clonotypes between healthy human individuals. Clones were sequenced by immunoSEQ multiplex PCR, and TCRdb holds only the in-frame ones, with some missing. This table holds about 600,000 clones, about 96% found once. The sequencing sample was made of naive CD4+ T cells sorted from blood. The subset: CD45RA+ positively selected. All receptors come from a woman aged 25 to 45 in good health.

This chain joins TRBV19 and TRBJ1-5; TRBD1 agrees at 7 bases. This CDR3 spans 14 amino acids. The trim removed 10 bases at V and 7 bases at J, leaving 13 bases unmatched. Germline assignment: CDR1 LNHDA and CDR2 SQIVND (reference sequence). Here the CDR3 DNA reads TGTGCCACCACAAATACAGGGGCAGGGCAGCCCCAGCATTTT. Translating gives CATTNTGAGQPQHF.

This clone was counted once. This rearrangement joins TRBV19 to TRBJ2-2, with TRBD1 matching over 8 bases. The CDR3 contains 22 residues. Germline V gene lookup returns CDR1 LNHDA and CDR2 SQIVND (reference sequence). Trimming took 6 bases from V and 5 from J; bases not matched to a gene: 29. The CDR3 loop is CASSPPTLKYTGTGLFTGELFF. CDR3 coding DNA: TGTGCCAGTAGCCCTCCGACCCTTAAATATACCGGGACAGGATTGTTTACCGGGGAGCTGTTTTTT.

The genes are TRBV11-2 and TRBJ2-3; D unclear. Germline CDR1 reads SGHAT; CDR2 reads FQNNGV. The CDR3 has 12 residues. V was pared by 5 bases and J by 4 bases, with 7 bases between. The CDR3 nucleotides read TGTGCCAGCAGCCAAGGGCCAGATACGCAGTATTTT. As protein: CASSQGPDTQYF.

This chain uses TRBV6-5 with TRBJ2-7, with D possibly being TRBD2 (5 bases). The CDR3 runs to 14 residues. Trimming stripped 4 bases from V and 2 bases from J, with 12 bases between. Per the germline V gene, CDR1 is MNHEY and CDR2 is SVGAGI. The CDR3 DNA reads TGTGCCAGCAGTTCCGCGCGGGTAGCCTACGAGCAGTACTTC. Protein: CASSSARVAYEQYF.

Remarks on this clone: The junction differs from germline at one of its ends, possibly a read error. The chain joins TRBV5-1 to TRBJ2-2; D uncertain. From germline, CDR1 is SGHRS and CDR2 YFSETQ. This CDR3 comprises 14 residues. The CDR3 bases are TGTGCCAGCAGCTTTGGTCTTAACACCGGGGAGCTGTTTTTT. As protein: CASSFGLNTGELFF.

The chain couples TRBV5-5 to TRBJ2-5; no reliable D call. The CDR3 is made up of 12 amino acids. CDR1 SGHKS and CDR2 YYEKEE come from the germline V gene (reference sequence). Between the trimmed V and J ends, which lost 0 bases and 2 bases, there was a span of 2 bases. The CDR3 sequence: CASSLGQETQYF. DNA for the CDR3: TGTGCCAGCAGCTTGGGTCAAGAGACCCAGTACTTC.

CDR3 in amino acids: CASSDRARLNTGELFF. The CDR3 DNA follows: TGCGCCAGCAGTGATCGGGCCAGATTGAACACCGGGGAGCTGTTTTTT. The chain has TRBV10-1 and TRBJ2-2; D unclear. There are 16 residues in the CDR3. Germline CDR1 WNHNN, CDR2 SYGVQD (reference sequence). V lost 3 bases, J lost 1 base, and 12 bases lay in between.

The chain joins TRBV10-3 to TRBJ2-7, with 8 bases aligning to TRBD1. V lost 3 bases, J lost 5 bases, and 6 bases stayed unmatched. There are 14 residues in the CDR3. Looked up from germline, CDR1 is ENHRY and CDR2 is SYGVKD. The CDR3: CAISDPRTGNEQYF. CDR3 DNA sequence: TGTGCCATCAGTGACCCTCGGACAGGGAACGAGCAGTACTTC.

This sequence joins TRBV28 and TRBJ2-2; a possible D gene is TRBD1 (5 bases). The CDR3 extends over 13 amino acids. Trimming stripped 8 bases from V and 6 bases from J, with 13 bases between. Germline CDR1 reads MDHEN; CDR2 reads SYDVKM. The CDR3 DNA reads as TGTGCCAGCTCCTCCAGGGCTGCCGGGGAGCTGTTTTTT. Translation: CASSSRAAGELFF.

The chain recombines TRBV7-9 with TRBJ2-1; no clear D gene. Per germline, CDR1 SEHNR and CDR2 FQNEAQ (reference sequence). Deletions cut 5 bases from V and 3 bases from J, with 14 bases between. CDR3 size: 15 residues. CDR3 loop: CASSPAGSVYNEQFF. Here the CDR3 DNA reads TGTGCCAGCAGCCCCGCAGGTTCTGTCTACAATGAGCAGTTCTTC.

V is TRBV27 and J is TRBJ2-7; 9 bases match TRBD2. CDR3 size: 13 residues. From germline, CDR1 is MNHEY and CDR2 SMNVEV (reference sequence). The V gene end was trimmed by 4 bases and the J gene end by 7 bases; junction bases not matched to a gene: 5. CDR3 sequence reads: CASSSDLAGEQYF. Written as DNA, the CDR3 is TGTGCCAGCAGTTCCGACCTAGCGGGGGAGCAGTACTTC.

The chain uses TRBV6-5 and TRBJ1-3, with a weak D call TRBD1 (5 bases). Germline lookup yields CDR1 MNHEY and CDR2 SVGAGI. The V gene lost 6 bases and the J gene lost 4 bases, with 16 bases spanning the gap. The CDR3 is 15 amino acids. This CDR3 is CASSSGKSGGNTIYF. The CDR3, as DNA: TGTGCCAGCAGCTCAGGGAAGTCTGGCGGAAACACCATATATTTT.

This clone came up once. The gene calls are TRBV28 and TRBJ2-5; D is unresolved. Gene TRBJ2-7 matches the end of the DNA better, so the J call may be wrong. The germline CDR1 and CDR2 sequences are MDHEN and SYDVKM. The CDR3 is made up of 10 amino acids. The chain's CDR3 is CASSFFEQYF. CDR3 nucleotides: TGTGCCAGCAGTTTTTTCGAGCAGTACTTC.

The chain couples TRBV2 to TRBJ2-1, with D possibly matching TRBD1 (6 bases). The CDR3 is 14 amino acids. The V and J ends lost 5 bases and 4 bases respectively, with 12 bases between them. CDR1 is SNHLY, CDR2 FYNNEI, per germline. CDR3 DNA sequence: TGTGCCAGCAGTCAGGCAGGGGTTTACAATGAGCAGTTCTTC. Its translation is CASSQAGVYNEQFF.

This chain connects TRBV19 to TRBJ2-6; unclear D gene. The CDR3 contains 16 residues. Germline loops: CDR1 LNHDA, CDR2 SQIVND (reference sequence). V lost 2 bases and J 0 bases, leaving 8 bases between the germline ends. The CDR3 is CASSITSSSGANVLTF. The CDR3 DNA reads TGTGCCAGTAGTATAACCTCCAGCTCTGGGGCCAACGTCCTGACTTTC.

In this sample, this clone turned up once. The gene calls are TRBV29-1 and TRBJ1-1, with D unresolved. CDR1 and CDR2 from the germline V gene are SQVTM and ANQGSEA. The CDR3 extends over 13 amino acids. The V end was cut by 2 bases, the J end by 0 bases, with 7 bases between. CDR3 sequence: CSVERMMNTEAFF. The CDR3 coding sequence is TGCAGCGTTGAAAGGATGATGAACACTGAAGCTTTCTTT.

V gene TRBV5-1 combines with J gene TRBJ2-5, with TRBD2 as a possible D gene (7 bases). V lost 3 bases to trimming and J lost 2 bases, with 20 bases between them. The length of the CDR3 is 17 residues. Germline CDR1 is SGHRS and CDR2 is YFSETQ. The CDR3 DNA reads as TGCGCCAGCAGCTACAACCCCGTAGGGGGGGGACAAGAGACCCAGTACTTC. It codes for CASSYNPVGGGQETQYF.

The chain is built from TRBV5-1 and TRBJ2-1; 11 nucleotides line up with TRBD2. The CDR3 covers 20 residues. The J segment lost 0 bases and the V segment lost 5 bases, leaving 16 bases of the junction unmatched. Germline V gives CDR1 SGHRS, CDR2 YFSETQ. CDR3 loop: CASRRGTGTSGINSYNEQFF. Here the CDR3 DNA reads TGCGCCAGCAGGCGAGGCACCGGGACTAGCGGAATCAACTCCTACAATGAGCAGTTCTTC.

A single count supports this clone. This chain connects TRBV27 to TRBJ1-1, with a tentative D call TRBD1 (6 bases). CDR1 is MNHEY and CDR2 is SMNVEV in the germline V gene (reference sequence). Trimming cost V 5 bases and J 0 bases, with 13 bases left between them. CDR3 length: 15 residues. The CDR3 reads CASSTGQRMNTEAFF. CDR3 sequence (DNA): TGTGCCAGCAGTACTGGACAGAGAATGAACACTGAAGCTTTCTTT.

The J gene is TRBJ2-5, the V gene TRBV5-1; D possibly corresponds to TRBD1 (6 bases). The V gene's germline CDR1 is SGHRS and CDR2 YFSETQ. Trimming shortened V by 6 bases and J by 5 bases, and 20 bases separated the two germline ends. This CDR3 has 15 amino acids. The CDR3 spells CASTRTGWVRETQYF. The CDR3 DNA is TGCGCCAGCACCCGAACAGGGTGGGTTAGGGAGACCCAGTACTTC.

This rearrangement joins TRBV19 to TRBJ1-1; TRBD1 matches at 9 bases. J gave up 5 bases and V 9 bases, and 10 bases lay outside the gene matches. Germline CDR1 is LNHDA and CDR2 is SQIVND (reference sequence). CDR3 size: 14 residues. The CDR3 DNA follows: TGTGCCAGCTCTTTGGTCGGACAGGGGACTGAAGCTTTCTTT. As protein: CASSLVGQGTEAFF. Full variable domain (remainder filled in from reference TRBV19 and TRBJ1-1): DGGITQSPKYLFRKEGQNVTLSCEQNLNHDAMYWYRQDPGQGLRLIYYSQIVNDFQKGDIAEGYSVSREKKESFPLTVTSAQKNPTAFYLCASSLVGQGTEAFFGQGTRLTVV.

This sequence joins TRBV7-9 and TRBJ2-5; D remains unclear. Germline V gene lookup returns CDR1 SEHNR and CDR2 FQNEAQ (reference sequence). Trimming cost V 0 bases and J 2 bases, with 7 bases left between them. The CDR3 sequence is 14 residues long. In nucleotides, the CDR3 is TGTGCCAGCAGCTTAGCAAGCTCTCAAGAGACCCAGTACTTC. Its translation is CASSLASSQETQYF.

The chain joins TRBV6-5 to TRBJ2-7; 8 nucleotides agree with TRBD2. The trim removed 4 bases at V and 3 bases at J, leaving 8 bases unmatched. Germline V gives CDR1 MNHEY, CDR2 SVGAGI. There are 15 residues in the CDR3. The CDR3 DNA follows: TGTGCCAGCAGTTCCCCAACTAGCGGAGGCTACGAGCAGTACTTC. It encodes CASSSPTSGGYEQYF.

The gene calls are TRBV18 and TRBJ1-3; D uncertain. Germline V gives CDR1 KGHSH, CDR2 LQKENI. CDR3 length: 14 residues. V lost 2 bases, J lost 0 bases, and 5 bases lay in between. The CDR3 loop reads CASSPGNSGNTIYF. The DNA for the CDR3 is TGTGCCAGCTCACCAGGGAACTCTGGAAACACCATATATTTT.

The gene calls are TRBV2 and TRBJ1-5; D may be TRBD1 (5 bases). Germline CDR1 and CDR2: SNHLY and FYNNEI. The CDR3 spans 15 residues. V dropped 2 bases and J dropped 1 base, with 9 bases sitting between them. CDR3 sequence reads: CASSEWGGSNQPQHF. The CDR3 region has the DNA TGTGCCAGCAGTGAATGGGGGGGGAGCAATCAGCCCCAGCATTTT.

This chain uses TRBV30 with TRBJ1-2, with 7 bases matching TRBD1. Germline assignment: CDR1 GTSNPN and CDR2 SVGIG (reference sequence). The J segment lost 8 bases and the V segment lost 0 bases, leaving 3 bases of the junction unmatched. This CDR3 has 12 amino acids. The CDR3 sequence is CAWSVGTVGYTF. In nucleotides, the CDR3 is TGTGCCTGGAGTGTAGGGACAGTCGGCTACACCTTC.